The 3 T cell receptor beta chains listed next were all sequenced from one sample in a study of lymphopenia after photon versus proton radiotherapy. Profiling relied on immunoSEQ multiplex PCR, and the TCRdb table lists in-frame clones only, not all of them. The sample consists of 18,000 or so clones, more than 85% of them appearing once. This sample comprised peripheral blood, obtained from a patient treated with proton-based radiotherapy. The receptors originated from a man aged 65 to 79 with pancreatic cancer.

CDR3 DNA sequence: TGTGCCAGCAGCTCCTACTTGAACACTGAAGCTTTCTTT. Its translation is CASSSYLNTEAFF. V and J are TRBV7-3 and TRBJ1-1; D gene unclear. The V end was cut by 4 bases, the J end by 0 bases, with 6 bases between. Per germline, CDR1 SGHTA and CDR2 FQGTGA. This CDR3 contains 13 residues.

This clone was recorded once. This chain links TRBV5-4 with TRBJ1-2, with D perhaps TRBD1 (6 bases). The CDR3 runs to 14 residues. V shed 4 bases and J shed 8 bases, with 18 bases lying between them. In germline, CDR1 is SGHNT, CDR2 YYREEE (reference sequence). CDR3 DNA sequence: TGTGCCAGCAGCACTCGAGGGGGGGGTGGAGGCTACACCTTC. Protein: CASSTRGGGGGYTF.

V is TRBV6-6 and J is TRBJ2-7; D gene unclear. This CDR3 is 14 amino acids long. The V gene lost 0 bases and the J gene lost 3 bases, with 9 bases spanning the gap. Looked up from germline, CDR1 is MNHNY and CDR2 is SVGAGI (reference sequence). The CDR3 loop reads CASSYSRANYEQYF. CDR3 nucleotides: TGTGCCAGCAGTTACTCCCGGGCTAACTACGAGCAGTACTTC.